Listed below are T cell receptor beta chains from one sample, sequenced in a study of cytomegalovirus exposure and HLA in healthy donors. The table came from immunoSEQ multiplex PCR; TCRdb's copy has only in-frame clones and leaves some out. The sample shows roughly 120,000 clones, about three quarters of them seen only once. Source material: PBMCs. The receptors were gathered from a woman in her forties in good health and CMV-seropositive. The conserved cysteine and the conserved F or W are not part of the CDR3 here.

V	J	CDR3
TRBV29-1	TRBJ1-1	SVEGPGSTEAF
TRBV5-1	TRBJ2-2	ASSLNGGAWELF
TRBV2	TRBJ2-5	ASSSIAGGSGETQY
TRBV28	TRBJ1-3	ASSFQGSGNTIY
TRBV4-2	TRBJ1-3	ASSQVTLRGNTIY
TRBV4-3	TRBJ2-1	ASSQDSRLAGESSYNEQF
TRBV6-5	TRBJ2-7	ASSLLQGNEQY
TRBV7-2	TRBJ1-3	ASRRDNNLDTIY
TRBV7-6	TRBJ2-4	ASSLGGGTSNIQY
TRBV7-8	TRBJ1-1	ASTQGVGNTEAF
TRBV2	TRBJ1-6	ASSQNLGGNSPLH
TRBV19	TRBJ2-2	ASSIQGATGELF
TRBV11-2	TRBJ1-1	ASSLPTGSWTEAF
TRBV15	TRBJ2-4	ATSGGGQNIQY
TRBV6-5	TRBJ1-2	ASRSTGGYGYT
TRBV28	TRBJ2-7	ASSRPHYYEQY
TRBV4-1	TRBJ2-1	ASSQVGRTSGNEQF
TRBV2	TRBJ2-7	ASSAPTGEGYEQY
TRBV5-4	TRBJ1-2	ASSLDSRQGYGYT
TRBV7-2	TRBJ1-1	ASSLHAGRTEAF
TRBV9	TRBJ1-2	ASSVAVQNYGYT
TRBV11-2	TRBJ2-7	ASSLDGARGALRPYEQY
TRBV4-1	TRBJ1-2	ASSQGPQATYGYT
TRBV29-1	TRBJ2-2	SVEGTSGGTHTGELF
TRBV7-9	TRBJ1-1	ASSWGQSMNTEAF
TRBV7-3	TRBJ2-5	ASSLTGGETQY
TRBV7-2	TRBJ2-5	ASSWTGPQETQY
TRBV5-1	TRBJ1-1	ASSLGNRGTMNTEAF
TRBV7-6	TRBJ2-7	ASSLGTGPEQY
TRBV7-9	TRBJ2-7	ASSLLKDSPDEQY
TRBV7-9	TRBJ2-7	ASSYVGSSSYEQY
TRBV6-6	TRBJ1-6	ASRVGGESPLH
TRBV7-8	TRBJ2-1	ASSGGANEQF
TRBV6-1	TRBJ2-7	ASTPRVQSYEQY
TRBV5-1	TRBJ2-7	ASSLSGDEQY
TRBV5-1	TRBJ2-7	ASSLGQNYEQY
TRBV5-1	TRBJ1-2	ASSLDRGGYT
TRBV6-6	TRBJ2-7	ASSPSQGRNEQY
TRBV7-3	TRBJ1-6	ASSLTGQNAQSPLH